A single sample is the source of the 5 T cell receptor beta chains below, sequenced in a study of blood T cell repertoires in COVID-19. The assay was immunoSEQ multiplex PCR, and TCRdb's table has in-frame clones only and misses some. The table records 200,000 or so clones, approximately 84% of them present only once. Sequenced input: peripheral blood. These receptors originate from a woman in her seventies with active or convalescent COVID-19.

This clone appeared a single time. V gene TRBV6-5 combines with J gene TRBJ2-7; 9 bases map to TRBD1. The germline V gene encodes CDR1 MNHEY and CDR2 SVGAGI. The CDR3 covers 14 residues. With V trimmed by 6 bases and J by 0 bases, 3 bases remained unmatched. The CDR3 loop is CASRGQGRSYEQYF. Written as DNA, the CDR3 is TGTGCCAGCAGAGGACAGGGGCGCTCCTACGAGCAGTACTTC.

This clone was observed a few times. CDR3 coding DNA: TGTGCCAGCAGCCTAGGGACTAGCGGGAGTAGAAATGAGCAGTTCTTC. Protein: CASSLGTSGSRNEQFF. The rearrangement links TRBV5-8 to TRBJ2-1, with TRBD2 matching over 14 bases. Losses at the gene ends were 4 bases for V and 7 bases for J; bases not matched to a gene: 7. Germline lookup yields CDR1 SGHTS and CDR2 YDEGEE. The CDR3 sequence is 16 residues long.

V is TRBV6-5 and J is TRBJ1-2, with 7 nucleotides matching TRBD1. CDR3 length equals 16 residues. Germline V lookup: CDR1 MNHEY, CDR2 SVGAGI. The V gene end was trimmed by 4 bases and the J gene end by 2 bases; junction bases not matched to a gene: 10. This chain's CDR3 is CASSSGTATYNYGYTF. DNA of the CDR3: TGTGCCAGCAGTTCAGGGACAGCAACTTACAACTATGGCTACACCTTC.

The chain joins TRBV5-1 to TRBJ1-1, with D unresolved. CDR1 is SGHRS, CDR2 YFSETQ, per germline. V was cut by 2 bases and J by 3 bases, with 5 bases left in between. The CDR3 totals 12 residues. CDR3 sequence: CASSFSDTEAFF. CDR3 in DNA: TGCGCCAGCAGCTTTTCGGACACTGAAGCTTTCTTT.

This chain links TRBV30 with TRBJ2-3; 10 nucleotides agree with TRBD1. Germline CDR1 reads GTSNPN; CDR2 reads SVGIG (reference sequence). CDR3 length equals 14 residues. With V trimmed by 5 bases and J by 3 bases, 5 bases remained unmatched. CDR3 sequence: CAWARDRGTDTQYF. The CDR3 DNA is TGTGCCTGGGCCAGGGACAGGGGTACAGATACGCAGTATTTT.